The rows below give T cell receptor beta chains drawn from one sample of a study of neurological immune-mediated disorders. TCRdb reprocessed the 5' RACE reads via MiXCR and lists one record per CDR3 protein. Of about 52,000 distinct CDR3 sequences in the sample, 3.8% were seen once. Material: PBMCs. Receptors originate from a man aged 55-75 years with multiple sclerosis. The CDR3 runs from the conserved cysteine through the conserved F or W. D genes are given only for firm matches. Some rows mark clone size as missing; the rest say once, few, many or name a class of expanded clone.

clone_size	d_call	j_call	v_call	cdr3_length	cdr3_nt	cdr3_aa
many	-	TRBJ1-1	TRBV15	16	TGTGCCACCAGCAGAGATCTTAAGGGGCGCGACCCTGAAGCTTTCTTT	CATSRDLKGRDPEAFF
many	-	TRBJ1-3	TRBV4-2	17	TGTGCCAGCAGCCAGACAACGTTACCTAGCTCTGGAAACACCATATATTTT	CASSQTTLPSSGNTIYF
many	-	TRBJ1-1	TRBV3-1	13	TGTGCCAGCAGCCGGGCTCAGGGTACTGAAGCTTTCTTT	CASSRAQGTEAFF
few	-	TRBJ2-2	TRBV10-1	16	TGCGCCAGCAGTGAGTCGAGGCTGATTAACACCGGGGAGCTGTTTTTT	CASSESRLINTGELFF
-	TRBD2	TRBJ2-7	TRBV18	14	TGTGCCAGCTCACCAGCTAGCGGCTCCTACGAGCAGTACTTC	CASSPASGSYEQYF
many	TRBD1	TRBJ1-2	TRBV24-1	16	TGTGCCACCAGTGCCCCGGGACAGGGGGTTTTAGGTGGCTACACCTTC	CATSAPGQGVLGGYTF
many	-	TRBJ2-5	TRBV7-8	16	TGTGCCAGCAGATTTGGCTGGGGGGATCTACAAGAGACCCAGTACTTC	CASRFGWGDLQETQYF
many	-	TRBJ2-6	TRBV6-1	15	TGTGCCAGCAGGGACAGTAGCTCTGGGGCCAACGTCCTGACTTTC	CASRDSSSGANVLTF
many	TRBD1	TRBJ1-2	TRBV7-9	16	TGTGCCAGCAGCTTACCTGGGACAGAAACTAAGTCCGGCTACACCTTC	CASSLPGTETKSGYTF
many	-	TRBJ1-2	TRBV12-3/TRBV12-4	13	TGTGCCAGCAAAAAGGGGGCTAACTATGGCTACACCTTC	CASKKGANYGYTF
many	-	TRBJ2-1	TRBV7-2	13	TGTGCCAGCAGCTTAGTGTTCGACAGTGAGCAGTTCTTC	CASSLVFDSEQFF
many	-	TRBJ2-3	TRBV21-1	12	TGTGCCAGGGTTACCGGGAAAGATACGCAGTATTTT	CARVTGKDTQYF
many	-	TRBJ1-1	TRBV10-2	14	TGCGCCAGCAGTGAAGGGATACGAGAATATGAAGCTTTCTTT	CASSEGIREYEAFF
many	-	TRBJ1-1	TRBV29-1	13	TGCAGCGTTAGGGGACCGATAAACACTGAAGCTTTCTTT	CSVRGPINTEAFF
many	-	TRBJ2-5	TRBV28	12	TGTGCCAGCAGTAATCCTATCGAGACCCAGTACTTC	CASSNPIETQYF
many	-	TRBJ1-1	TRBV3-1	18	TGTGCCAGCAGCCAAGGTGTCCCCGGGGTCATCATGAACACTGAAGCTTTCTTT	CASSQGVPGVIMNTEAFF
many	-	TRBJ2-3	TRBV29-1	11	TGCAGCGCCCTGTGGGATGATACGCAGTATTTT	CSALWDDTQYF
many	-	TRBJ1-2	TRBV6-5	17	TGTGCCAGCAGTTACGGCTTCGGCAGAGTAGCTAACTATGGCTACACCTTC	CASSYGFGRVANYGYTF
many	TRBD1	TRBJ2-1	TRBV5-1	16	TGCGCCAGCAGCTTACAGGGGCCCTCCGGGAACAATGAGCAGTTCTTC	CASSLQGPSGNNEQFF
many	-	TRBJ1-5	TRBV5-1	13	TGCGCCAGCAGTGTATCAGGGGATCAGCCCCAGCATTTT	CASSVSGDQPQHF
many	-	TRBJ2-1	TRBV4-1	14	TGCGCCAGCAGCCAGATTGGAGGTGTACATGAGCAGTTCTTC	CASSQIGGVHEQFF
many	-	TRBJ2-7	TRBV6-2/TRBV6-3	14	TGTGCCAGCAGTTACCCTGGGACGTCCTACGAGCAGTACTTC	CASSYPGTSYEQYF
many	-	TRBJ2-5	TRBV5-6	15	TGTGCCAGCAGCTTGATGGGACGGGGACAAGAGACCCAGTACTTC	CASSLMGRGQETQYF
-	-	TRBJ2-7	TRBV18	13	TGTGCCAGCTCACTTCTTCCGGGGTACGAGCAGTACTTC	CASSLLPGYEQYF
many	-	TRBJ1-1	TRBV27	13	TGTGCCAGCAGTTACGGGGAGGCCACTGAAGCTTTCTTT	CASSYGEATEAFF
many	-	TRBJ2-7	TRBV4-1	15	TGCGCCAGCAGCCAAGACGTGAAAGCCAACTACGAGCAGTACTTC	CASSQDVKANYEQYF
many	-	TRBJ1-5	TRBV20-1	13	TGCAGTGCTAGAGTTGGAGGCAATCAGCCCCAGCATTTT	CSARVGGNQPQHF
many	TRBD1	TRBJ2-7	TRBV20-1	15	TGCAGTGCTAGTTCAAACCGGGACAGGGGCGACGAGCAGTACTTC	CSASSNRDRGDEQYF
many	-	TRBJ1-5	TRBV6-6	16	TGTGCCAGCAGTCCTGCCCTCCCTGGGAGCAATCAGCCCCAGCATTTT	CASSPALPGSNQPQHF
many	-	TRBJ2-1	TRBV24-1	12	TGTGCCACCGGTCAGACTTACAATGAGCAGTTCTTC	CATGQTYNEQFF
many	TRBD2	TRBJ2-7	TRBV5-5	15	TGTGCCAGCAGCTTTCGGACTAGCGGCTGGCCCGAGCAGTACTTC	CASSFRTSGWPEQYF
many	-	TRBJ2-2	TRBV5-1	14	TGCGCCAGCAGCTTGGAGGCGGCAACCGGGGAGCTGTTTTTT	CASSLEAATGELFF
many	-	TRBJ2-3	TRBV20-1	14	TGCAGTGCTAGAGATGCCTCGGACACAGATACGCAGTATTTT	CSARDASDTDTQYF
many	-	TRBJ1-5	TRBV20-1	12	TGCAGTGCTAGAATGGGGGGTCAGCCCCAGCATTTT	CSARMGGQPQHF
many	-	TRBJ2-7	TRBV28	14	TGTGCCAGCAGTCCGGTAGGGTTCTCCTACGAGCAGTACTTC	CASSPVGFSYEQYF
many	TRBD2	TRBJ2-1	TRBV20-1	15	TGCAGTGCTACTAGCGGGACAGCCTCCTACAATGAGCAGTTCTTC	CSATSGTASYNEQFF
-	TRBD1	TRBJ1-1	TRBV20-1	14	TGCAGTGCTGATTCCCGGGACAGGGGTTTTTTAGCTTTCTTT	CSADSRDRGFLAFF
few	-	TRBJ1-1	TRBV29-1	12	TGCAGCGCGGGCAGGGGCGACACTGAAGCTTTCTTT	CSAGRGDTEAFF
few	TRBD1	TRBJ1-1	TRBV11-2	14	TGTGCCAGCCGGACAGGGCTTATGAACACTGAAGCTTTCTTT	CASRTGLMNTEAFF
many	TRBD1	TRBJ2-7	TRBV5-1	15	TGCGCCAGCAGCTTGGCCCAGACAGGGCCCCACGAGCAGTACTTC	CASSLAQTGPHEQYF
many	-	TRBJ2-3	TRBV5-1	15	TGCGCCAGCAGCTTGGAAGGGGCCCCCACAGATACGCAGTATTTT	CASSLEGAPTDTQYF
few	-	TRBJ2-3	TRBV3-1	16	TGTGCCAGCAGCCTTCATCCGGGACTCCCGACCGATACGCAGTATTTT	CASSLHPGLPTDTQYF
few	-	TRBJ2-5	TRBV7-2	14	TGTGCCAGCAGCTCGAAAACTAGCACTGAGACCCAGTACTTC	CASSSKTSTETQYF
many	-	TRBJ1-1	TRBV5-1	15	TGCGCCAGCAGCCTGACAGTTACCCCGAACACTGAAGCTTTCTTT	CASSLTVTPNTEAFF
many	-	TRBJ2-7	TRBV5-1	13	TGCGCCAGCAGCTACAGGGCCTCCTACGAGCAGTACTTC	CASSYRASYEQYF
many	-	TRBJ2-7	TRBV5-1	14	TGCGCCAGCAGAGAAACCGGGACCGAATACGAGCAGTACTTC	CASRETGTEYEQYF
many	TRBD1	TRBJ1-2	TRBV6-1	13	TGTGCCAGCAGCCCACAGGGGTGGGACGGCTACACCTTC	CASSPQGWDGYTF
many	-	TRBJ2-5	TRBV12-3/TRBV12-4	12	TGTGCCAGCAGTTTACAGGGAATGACCCAGTACTTC	CASSLQGMTQYF
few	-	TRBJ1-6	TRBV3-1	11	TGTGCCAGCAGCCAAGGGGGCTTTATCCACTTT	CASSQGGFIHF
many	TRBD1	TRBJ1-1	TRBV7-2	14	TGTGCCAGCAGCCTGGACAGGCGGAACACTGAAGCTTTCTTT	CASSLDRRNTEAFF
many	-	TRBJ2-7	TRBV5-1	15	TGCGCCAGCAGCTTGGATTTGGACAAATCCTACGAGCAGTACTTC	CASSLDLDKSYEQYF
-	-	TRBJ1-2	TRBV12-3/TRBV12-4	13	TGTGCCAGCAGCTTCGAGAGGGGGAATGGCTACACCTTC	CASSFERGNGYTF
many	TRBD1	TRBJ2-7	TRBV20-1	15	TGCAGTGCTAAGCGCCGGGACAGGACCACCTACGAGCAGTACTTC	CSAKRRDRTTYEQYF
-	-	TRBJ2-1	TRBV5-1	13	TGCGCCAGCAGCTGGAACCTAGACAATGAGCAGTTCTTC	CASSWNLDNEQFF
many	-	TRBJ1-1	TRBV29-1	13	TGCAGCGTTGAAGGGACGGTGAACACTGAAGCTTTCTTT	CSVEGTVNTEAFF